The following is a T cell receptor (beta chain) sequence with its context. The data derive from a study of tumour-infiltrating T cells in Burkitt lymphoma. Study background: Patients covered every epidemiological subtype of Burkitt lymphoma.

Germline-derived CDR1 and CDR2 are SGHRS and YFSETQ. The CDR3 loop spans 15 amino acids. Trimming cost V 0 bases and J 0 bases, with 8 bases left between them. The assay was immunoSEQ multiplex PCR, and TCRdb's table has in-frame clones only and misses some. Among more than 40,000 clones listed, around a third were seen once. The genes are TRBV5-1 and TRBJ2-3; D unclear. Source material: tumor tissue. The receptor comes from a human donor with Burkitt lymphoma. The CDR3 loop is CASSLALASTDTQYF. The CDR3 bases are TGCGCCAGCAGCTTGGCTTTGGCTAGCACAGATACGCAGTATTTT.